The clone carrying this T cell receptor beta chain showed up just once. Its antigen remains unknown. PCR was performed using 60 Vbeta and 13 Jbeta primers. Generated by immunoSEQ multiplex PCR, the TCRdb table keeps only in-frame clones and is missing some. This table holds about 140,000 clones, about 80% found once. This specimen belongs to a study of cytomegalovirus exposure and HLA in healthy donors. The study, taken as a whole, reports: In a later analysis, TCR beta V- and J-gene trimming showed a link to a missense DCLRE1C variant. Clonal expansion, a later analysis showed, was greater in HLA-associated TCR beta chains than in equally common others. Researchers left out some V segments, among them TRBV6-2 and TRBV6-3, as indistinguishable. According to a later analysis, most TCR beta chains associated with CMV appeared HLA-restricted.

V was trimmed by 5 bases and J by 6 bases, leaving 14 bases between them. This CDR3 spans 14 amino acids. Germline CDR1 and CDR2: LNHNV and YYDKDF (reference sequence). The chain carries TRBV15 and TRBJ1-5; D perhaps matches TRBD1 (6 bases). Specimen: PBMCs. The clonotype was recovered from a man aged 25 to 40 in good health and CMV-seronegative. This chain's CDR3 is CATSLSGVGQPQHF. CDR3 bases: TGTGCCACCAGCTTATCAGGGGTGGGTCAGCCCCAGCATTTT.